This is a list of T cell receptor beta chains from one sample in a study of spatial heterogeneity in lung cancer. Each CDR3 protein gets one entry after TCRdb re-called the 5' RACE reads with MiXCR. The sample holds roughly 54,000 distinct CDR3 sequences; roughly 7.2% are singletons and the top ten take about 13%. The source was PBMCs, collected at surgery. The receptors were sampled from a female donor with early-stage non-small cell lung cancer. CDR3s include the opening cysteine and the closing phenylalanine or tryptophan. The order of the fields is CDR3 protein, V gene, J gene, D gene. The D gene is left open where the match is weak.

CASSSRGAPMDEQFF,TRBV7-2,TRBJ2-1,.
CASSSLRGGQEDTQYF,TRBV7-2,TRBJ2-3,.
CASALAGQETQYF,TRBV9,TRBJ2-5,TRBD2
CASSFRGGYGYTF,TRBV27,TRBJ1-2,.
CASSLGGEGDTQYF,TRBV7-9,TRBJ2-3,.
CASRDRDIHFGQPQHF,TRBV6-1,TRBJ1-5,TRBD1
CASSSLAGYVTDTQYF,TRBV7-2,TRBJ2-3,TRBD2
CASSLGRGEQYF,TRBV13,TRBJ2-7,.
CASSYGPPRGYGYTF,TRBV6-2/TRBV6-3,TRBJ1-2,.
CASTVTGSTGELFF,TRBV27,TRBJ2-2,.
CSVEDMSAPGAEKLFF,TRBV29-1,TRBJ1-4,.
CASSTWAGNQPQHF,TRBV5-4,TRBJ1-5,.
CASSGNLQSPLHF,TRBV2,TRBJ1-6,.
CASSQDTGGLAGLTDTQYF,TRBV4-3,TRBJ2-3,TRBD2
CASSYRLFSGNTIYF,TRBV13,TRBJ1-3,.
CASRAYSNQPQHF,TRBV6-6,TRBJ1-5,.
CSARVSGNQETQYF,TRBV20-1,TRBJ2-5,.
CSAADPGRETQYF,TRBV20-1,TRBJ2-5,.
CASSYSKQGSDEQYF,TRBV6-2/TRBV6-3,TRBJ2-7,.
CASSPGQGGTEAFF,TRBV7-2,TRBJ1-1,TRBD1
CASSPNFGVNTIYF,TRBV27,TRBJ1-3,.
CASSDHGSRTETQYF,TRBV10-2,TRBJ2-5,.
CASSAWRGASTGELFF,TRBV9,TRBJ2-2,TRBD2
CASSFGASAINEQFF,TRBV5-4,TRBJ2-1,.
CASSYYGTASNYGYTF,TRBV6-5,TRBJ1-2,.
CAIRGQGDAEAFF,TRBV10-3,TRBJ1-1,TRBD1
CASTLLGTTDTQYF,TRBV5-1,TRBJ2-3,.
CASSLGPGGYTF,TRBV12-3/TRBV12-4,TRBJ1-2,.
CASSRPVTGELFF,TRBV2,TRBJ2-2,.
CASSFGGAGSGTGELFF,TRBV5-1,TRBJ2-2,TRBD2
CASSLGDMNTEAFF,TRBV5-1,TRBJ1-1,.
CASSANNAGGLFAEAFF,TRBV7-9,TRBJ1-1,.
CASSQGNSNQPQHF,TRBV18,TRBJ1-5,.
CASSSGTEFYGYTF,TRBV5-1,TRBJ1-2,TRBD1
CASSLIGQDISYEQYF,TRBV5-1,TRBJ2-7,TRBD1
CASSQERDSYNSPLHF,TRBV4-3,TRBJ1-6,TRBD1
CAWSLGGGSDTQYF,TRBV30,TRBJ2-3,TRBD2
CASSLPGGAGNEQFF,TRBV5-6,TRBJ2-1,.
CASSLGATGTSYEQYF,TRBV5-5,TRBJ2-7,TRBD1
CASSREYEQYF,TRBV7-2,TRBJ2-7,.
CASSLGGRQEGPYEQYF,TRBV7-2,TRBJ2-7,.
CASSLIRGRAEQYF,TRBV6-5,TRBJ2-7,TRBD2
CASSPGQGVNTEAFF,TRBV6-6,TRBJ1-1,TRBD1
CASSQGYDGNTEAFF,TRBV4-1,TRBJ1-1,.
CASSSLDRVADTQYF,TRBV7-8,TRBJ2-3,TRBD1
CASSPGGSDTQYF,TRBV7-7,TRBJ2-3,TRBD1
CASSLVAQWGYTF,TRBV7-2,TRBJ1-2,.
CASSLGGLGTEAFF,TRBV7-9,TRBJ1-1,.